This T cell receptor (beta chain) appears in the sequencing data of a study of tumor-infiltrating lymphocytes in localized non-small cell lung cancer. Study observations and caveats: IM1 and IM2 tumors showed no difference in T-cell fraction.

With respect to this clone: The antigen remains undetermined.

TCRdb keeps only in-frame clones here, not all; method: immunoSEQ multiplex PCR. The data hold about 16,000 clones, with 65% to 85% observed a single time. There are 12 residues in the CDR3. Per germline, CDR1 SGHTA and CDR2 FQGNSA. V shed 5 bases and J 6 bases; nucleotides not matched to a gene: 3. Sequencing was performed on lung tumor tissue. The V call is TRBV7-2, the J call TRBJ2-7, with 8 bases identical to TRBD1. The source of this sequence is a human donor with non-small cell lung cancer. CDR3 DNA: TGTGCCAGCAGCGGCAGGGGGCGCGAGCAGTACTTC. Translated, it gives CASSGRGREQYF.